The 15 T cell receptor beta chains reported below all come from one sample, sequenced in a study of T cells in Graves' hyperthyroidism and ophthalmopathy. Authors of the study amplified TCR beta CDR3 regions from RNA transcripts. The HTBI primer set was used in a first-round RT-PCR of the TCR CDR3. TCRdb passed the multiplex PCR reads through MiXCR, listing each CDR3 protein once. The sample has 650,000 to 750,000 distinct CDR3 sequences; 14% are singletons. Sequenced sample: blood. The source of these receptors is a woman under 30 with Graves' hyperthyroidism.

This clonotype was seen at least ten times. The CDR3 bases are TGTGCCAGCAGTTCCGACCGGGGCCAGCCCCAGCATTTT. It codes for CASSSDRGQPQHF. The chain uses TRBV6-1 and TRBJ1-5; the D gene is possibly TRBD1 (5 bases). This CDR3 spans 13 amino acids. The germline gives CDR1 MNHNS, CDR2 SASEGT. Trimming cost V 5 bases and J 7 bases, with 12 bases left between them.

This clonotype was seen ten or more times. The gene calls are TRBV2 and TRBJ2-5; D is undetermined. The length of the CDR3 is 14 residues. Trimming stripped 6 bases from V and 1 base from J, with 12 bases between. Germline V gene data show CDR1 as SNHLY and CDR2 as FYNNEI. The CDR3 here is CASRDDTSQETQYF. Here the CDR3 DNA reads TGTGCCAGCAGAGATGACACCTCCCAAGAGACCCAGTACTTC.

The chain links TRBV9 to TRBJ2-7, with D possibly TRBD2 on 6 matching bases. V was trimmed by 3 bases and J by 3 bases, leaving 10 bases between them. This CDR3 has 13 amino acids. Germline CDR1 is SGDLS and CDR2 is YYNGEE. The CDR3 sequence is CASSGLADYEQYF. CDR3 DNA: TGTGCCAGCAGCGGGTTAGCGGACTACGAGCAGTACTTC.

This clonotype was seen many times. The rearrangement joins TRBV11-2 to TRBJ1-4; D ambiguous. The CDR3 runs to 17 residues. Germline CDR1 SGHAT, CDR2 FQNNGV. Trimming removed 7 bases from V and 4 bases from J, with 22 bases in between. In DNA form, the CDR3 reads TGTGCCAGCACCTCCTTCCCGCCATCCACCCATAATGAAAAACTGTTTTTT. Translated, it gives CASTSFPPSTHNEKLFF.

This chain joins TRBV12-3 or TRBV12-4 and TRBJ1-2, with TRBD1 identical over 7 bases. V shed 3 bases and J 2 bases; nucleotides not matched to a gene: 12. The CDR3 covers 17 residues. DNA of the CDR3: TGTGCCAGCAGTTTTAGGGCCCCAAGACAGGGCAACTATGGCTACACCTTC. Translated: CASSFRAPRQGNYGYTF.

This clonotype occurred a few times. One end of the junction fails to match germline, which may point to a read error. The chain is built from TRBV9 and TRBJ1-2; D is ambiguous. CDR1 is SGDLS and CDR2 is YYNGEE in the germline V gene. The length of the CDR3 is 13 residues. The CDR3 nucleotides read TGTGCCAGCGGCGTAGAGGGTTGCTATGGCTACACCTTC. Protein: CASGVEGCYGYTF. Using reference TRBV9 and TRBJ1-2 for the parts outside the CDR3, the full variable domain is DSGVTQTPKHLITATGQRVTLRCSPRSGDLSVYWYQQSLDQGLQFLIQYYNGEERAKGNILERFSAQQFPDLHSELNLSSLELGDSALYFCASGVEGCYGYTFGSGTRLTVV.

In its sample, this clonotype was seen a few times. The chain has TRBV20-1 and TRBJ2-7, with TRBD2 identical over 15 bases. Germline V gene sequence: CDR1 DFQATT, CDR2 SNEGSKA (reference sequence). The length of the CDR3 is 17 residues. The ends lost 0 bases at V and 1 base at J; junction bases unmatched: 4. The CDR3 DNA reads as TGCAGTGCTAGAGACGGGACTAGCGGGAGGCCATCCTACGAGCAGTACTTC. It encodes CSARDGTSGRPSYEQYF.

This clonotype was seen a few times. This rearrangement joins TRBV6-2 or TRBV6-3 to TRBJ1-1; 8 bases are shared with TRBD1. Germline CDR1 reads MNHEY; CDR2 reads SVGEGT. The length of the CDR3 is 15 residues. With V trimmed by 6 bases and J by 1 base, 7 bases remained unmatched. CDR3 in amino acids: CASSSIGQGNTEAFF. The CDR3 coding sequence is TGTGCCAGCAGCTCAATCGGACAGGGGAACACTGAAGCTTTCTTT.

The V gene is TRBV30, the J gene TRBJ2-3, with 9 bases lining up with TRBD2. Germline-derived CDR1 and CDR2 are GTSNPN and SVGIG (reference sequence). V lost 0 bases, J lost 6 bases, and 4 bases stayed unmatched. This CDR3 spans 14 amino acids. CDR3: CAWSVSGSVDTQYF. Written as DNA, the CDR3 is TGTGCCTGGAGTGTTAGCGGGAGTGTTGATACGCAGTATTTT.

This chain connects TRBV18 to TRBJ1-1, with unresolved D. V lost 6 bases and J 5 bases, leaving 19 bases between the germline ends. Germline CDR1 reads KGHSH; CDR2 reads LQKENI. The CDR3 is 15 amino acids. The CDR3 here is CASSQAAGVDTEAFF. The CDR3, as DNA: TGTGCCAGCTCGCAAGCCGCCGGGGTAGATACTGAAGCTTTCTTT.

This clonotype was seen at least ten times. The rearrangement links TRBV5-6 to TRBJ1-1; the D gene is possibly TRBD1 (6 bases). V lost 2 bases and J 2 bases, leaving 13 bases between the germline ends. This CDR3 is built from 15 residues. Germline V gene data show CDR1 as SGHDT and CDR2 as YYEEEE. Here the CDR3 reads CASSFQTGINTEAFF. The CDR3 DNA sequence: TGTGCCAGCAGCTTCCAAACAGGGATTAACACTGAAGCTTTCTTT.

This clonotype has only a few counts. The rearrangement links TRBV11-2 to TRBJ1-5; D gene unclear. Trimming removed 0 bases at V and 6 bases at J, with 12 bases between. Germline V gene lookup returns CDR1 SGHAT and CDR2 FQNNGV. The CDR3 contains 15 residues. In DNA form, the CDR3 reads TGTGCCAGCAGCTTAGATCCGGCGCTGGGTCAGCCCCAGCATTTT. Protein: CASSLDPALGQPQHF.

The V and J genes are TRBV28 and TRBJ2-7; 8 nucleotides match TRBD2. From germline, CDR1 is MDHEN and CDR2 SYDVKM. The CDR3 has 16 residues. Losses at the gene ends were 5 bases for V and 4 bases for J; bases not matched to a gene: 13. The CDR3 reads CASSPAGSGIWYEQYF. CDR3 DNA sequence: TGTGCCAGCAGTCCAGCTGGTAGCGGGATATGGTACGAGCAGTACTTC.

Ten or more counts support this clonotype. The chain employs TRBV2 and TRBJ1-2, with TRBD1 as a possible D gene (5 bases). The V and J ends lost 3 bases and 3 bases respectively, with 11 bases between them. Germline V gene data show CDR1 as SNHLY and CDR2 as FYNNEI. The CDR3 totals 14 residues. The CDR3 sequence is CASSEGTGHYGYTF. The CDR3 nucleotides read TGTGCCAGCAGTGAGGGGACGGGTCACTATGGCTACACCTTC. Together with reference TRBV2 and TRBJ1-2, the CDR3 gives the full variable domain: EPEVTQTPSHQVTQMGQEVILRCVPISNHLYFYWYRQILGQKVEFLVSFYNNEISEKSEIFDDQFSVERPDGSNFTLKIRSTKLEDSAMYFCASSEGTGHYGYTFGSGTRLTVV.

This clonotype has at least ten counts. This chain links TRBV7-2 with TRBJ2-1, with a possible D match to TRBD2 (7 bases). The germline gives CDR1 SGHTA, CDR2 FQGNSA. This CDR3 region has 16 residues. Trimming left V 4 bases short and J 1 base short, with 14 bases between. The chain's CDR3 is CASSSGGAKSYNEQFF. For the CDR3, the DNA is TGTGCCAGCAGCTCTGGGGGGGCAAAGTCCTACAATGAGCAGTTCTTC. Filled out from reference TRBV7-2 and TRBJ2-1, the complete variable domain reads GAGVSQSPSNKVTEKGKDVELRCDPISGHTALYWYRQSLGQGLEFLIYFQGNSAPDKSGLPSDRFSAERTGGSVSTLTIQRTQQEDSAVYLCASSSGGAKSYNEQFFGPGTRLTVL.